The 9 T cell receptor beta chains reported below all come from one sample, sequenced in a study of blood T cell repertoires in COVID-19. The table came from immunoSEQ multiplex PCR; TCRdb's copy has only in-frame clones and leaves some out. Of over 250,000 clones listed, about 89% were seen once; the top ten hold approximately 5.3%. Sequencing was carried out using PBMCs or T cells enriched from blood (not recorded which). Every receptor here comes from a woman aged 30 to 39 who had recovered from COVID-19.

The CDR3 loop is CASSPTSGGQETQYF. DNA for the CDR3: TGTGCCAGCAGTCCAACTAGCGGGGGACAAGAGACCCAGTACTTC. This chain links TRBV6-5 with TRBJ2-5; 11 nucleotides match TRBD2. V lost 5 bases and J lost 2; bases outside the gene matches: 4. Germline-derived CDR1 and CDR2 are MNHEY and SVGAGI. The CDR3 has 15 residues.

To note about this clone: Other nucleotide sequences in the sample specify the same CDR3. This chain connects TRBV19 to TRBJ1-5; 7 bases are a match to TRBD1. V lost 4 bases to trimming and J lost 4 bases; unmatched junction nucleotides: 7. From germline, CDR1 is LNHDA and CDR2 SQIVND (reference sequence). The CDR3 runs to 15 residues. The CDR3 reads CASSTRDRRNQPQHF. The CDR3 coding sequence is TGTGCCAGTAGTACCCGGGACAGAAGAAATCAGCCCCAGCATTTT. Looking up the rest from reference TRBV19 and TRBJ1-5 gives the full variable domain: DGGITQSPKYLFRKEGQNVTLSCEQNLNHDAMYWYRQDPGQGLRLIYYSQIVNDFQKGDIAEGYSVSREKKESFPLTVTSAQKNPTAFYLCASSTRDRRNQPQHFGDGTRLSIL.

The CDR3: CASSGGRGGPLHF. CDR3 nucleotide sequence: TGTGCCAGCAGCGGGGGGAGGGGAGGACCCCTCCACTTT. The chain uses TRBV9 and TRBJ1-6; D is perhaps TRBD1 (5 bases). Germline V gives CDR1 SGDLS, CDR2 YYNGEE. The CDR3 covers 13 residues. Trimming removed 3 bases from V and 12 bases from J, with 13 bases in between.

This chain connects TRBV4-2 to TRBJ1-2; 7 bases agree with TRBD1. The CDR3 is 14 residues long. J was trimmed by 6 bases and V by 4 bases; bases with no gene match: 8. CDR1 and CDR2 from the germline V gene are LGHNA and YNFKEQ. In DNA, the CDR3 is TGTGCCAGCAGCCCGGCGGGACAGACAAATGGCTACACCTTC. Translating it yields CASSPAGQTNGYTF.

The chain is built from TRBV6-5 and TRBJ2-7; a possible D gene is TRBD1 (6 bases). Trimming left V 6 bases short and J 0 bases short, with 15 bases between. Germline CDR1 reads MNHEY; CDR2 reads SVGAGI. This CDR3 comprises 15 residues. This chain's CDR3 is CASSPGHPSSYEQYF. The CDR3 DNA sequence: TGTGCCAGCAGCCCGGGACACCCGAGCTCCTACGAGCAGTACTTC.

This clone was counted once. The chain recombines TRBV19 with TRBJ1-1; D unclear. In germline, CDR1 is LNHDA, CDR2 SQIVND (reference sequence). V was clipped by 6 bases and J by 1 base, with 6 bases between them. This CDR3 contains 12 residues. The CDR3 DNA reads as TGTGCCAGTAGGCAAGCGAACACTGAAGCTTTCTTT. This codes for CASRQANTEAFF.

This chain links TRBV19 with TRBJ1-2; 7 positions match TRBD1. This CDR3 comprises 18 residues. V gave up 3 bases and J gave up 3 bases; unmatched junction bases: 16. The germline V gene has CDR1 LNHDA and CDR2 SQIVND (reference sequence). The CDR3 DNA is TGTGCCAGTAGTATTCAAACCCTCGAGCCCCAGGGGGACTATGGCTACACCTTC. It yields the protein CASSIQTLEPQGDYGYTF.

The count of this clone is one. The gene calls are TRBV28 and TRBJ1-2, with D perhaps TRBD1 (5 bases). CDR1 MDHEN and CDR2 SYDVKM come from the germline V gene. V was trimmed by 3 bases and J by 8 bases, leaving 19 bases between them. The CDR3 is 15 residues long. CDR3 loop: CASSFPAAGTGGYTF. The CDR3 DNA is TGTGCCAGCAGTTTCCCGGCGGCGGGGACCGGCGGCTACACCTTC.

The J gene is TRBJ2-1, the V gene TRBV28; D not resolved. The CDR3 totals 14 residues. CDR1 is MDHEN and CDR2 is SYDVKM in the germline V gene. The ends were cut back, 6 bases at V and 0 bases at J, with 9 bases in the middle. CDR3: CASRPPGSYNEQFF. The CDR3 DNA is TGTGCCAGCAGGCCCCCCGGCTCCTACAATGAGCAGTTCTTC.